These 21 T cell receptor beta chains came from one sample sequenced in a study of T cell responses to AZD1222 COVID-19 vaccine. Measured with immunoSEQ multiplex PCR; TCRdb has only the in-frame clones, and not every one. The repertoire holds approximately 92,000 clones, about 89% seen once, with roughly 7.5% in the top ten. Sequenced material: peripheral blood, taken on day 0 of AZD1222 vaccination. The receptor source for this set is an adult in good health.

This clone has a single count. The rearrangement joins TRBV10-3 to TRBJ2-7; D is tentatively TRBD1 or TRBD2 (5 bases each). This CDR3 contains 17 residues. CDR1 is ENHRY and CDR2 is SYGVKD in the germline V gene. V was cut by 4 bases and J by 0 bases, with 19 bases left in between. The CDR3, as DNA: TGTGCCATCAGTGGAGTCACCGGGACGATAAACTCCTACGAGCAGTACTTC. The encoded protein is CAISGVTGTINSYEQYF.

The gene calls are TRBV7-9 and TRBJ1-5, with no clear D. CDR3 length: 12 residues. V dropped 1 base and J dropped 6 bases, with 4 bases sitting between them. Germline V gene lookup returns CDR1 SEHNR and CDR2 FQNEAQ (reference sequence). Here the CDR3 reads CASSLGFQPQHF. The DNA of the CDR3 is TGTGCCAGCAGCTTAGGGTTTCAGCCCCAGCATTTT.

J is TRBJ2-3 and V is TRBV5-4, with D perhaps TRBD2 (7 bases). CDR1 is SGHNT and CDR2 is YYREEE in the germline V gene (reference sequence). Trimming took off 6 bases at V and 3 bases at J, with 20 bases between the two ends. CDR3 length equals 16 residues. CDR3 protein: CASTIGGQGNTDTQYF. The CDR3 DNA is TGTGCCAGCACCATCGGGGGGCAGGGAAATACAGATACGCAGTATTTT. Full variable domain (rest looked up from reference TRBV5-4 and TRBJ2-3): ETGVTQSPTHLIKTRGQQVTLRCSSQSGHNTVSWYQQALGQGPQFIFQYYREEENGRGNFPPRFSGLQFPNYSSELNVNALELDDSALYLCASTIGGQGNTDTQYFGPGTRLTVL.

V is TRBV3-1 (or the pseudogene TRBV3-2) and J is TRBJ2-1; unclear D gene. The CDR3 sequence is 12 residues long. The V end was cut by 4 bases, the J end by 12 bases, with 13 bases between. In germline, CDR1 is LGHDT, CDR2 YNNKEL (reference sequence). CDR3 loop: CASSPRDLGQFF. The CDR3 coding sequence is TGTGCCAGCAGCCCCAGAGACCTTGGGCAGTTCTTC.

The J gene is TRBJ1-4, the V gene TRBV7-3; D possibly corresponds to TRBD1 (5 bases). Germline V gene lookup returns CDR1 SGHTA and CDR2 FQGTGA. The CDR3 covers 13 residues. Between the trimmed V and J ends, which lost 5 bases and 7 bases, there was a span of 11 bases. The DNA of the CDR3 is TGTGCCAGCAGCCGGGGGACGGGTGAAAAACTGTTTTTT. Protein product: CASSRGTGEKLFF. The variable domain in full, completed from reference TRBV7-3 and TRBJ1-4, reads GAGVSQTPSNKVTEKGKYVELRCDPISGHTALYWYRQSLGQGPEFLIYFQGTGAADDSGLPNDRFFAVRPEGSVSTLKIQRTERGDSAVYLCASSRGTGEKLFFGSGTQLSVL.

The rearrangement uses TRBV7-3 and TRBJ2-5; 11 bases line up with TRBD2. Looked up from germline, CDR1 is SGHTA and CDR2 is FQGTGA. After removal of 3 bases from V and 5 bases from J, the junction contained 8 bases not matched to a gene. The CDR3 is 16 residues long. Here the CDR3 reads CASSLLAGGPDETQYF. The CDR3 DNA reads as TGTGCCAGCAGCTTGTTAGCGGGAGGGCCGGATGAGACCCAGTACTTC.

V usage is TRBV18 and J usage is TRBJ2-1; D is possibly TRBD2 (7 bases). CDR1 is KGHSH and CDR2 is LQKENI in the germline V gene. This CDR3 has 16 residues. V shed 0 bases and J shed 8 bases, with 17 bases lying between them. The CDR3 nucleotides are TGTGCCAGCTCACCACCGAGCCGCGGGGGCGAGGATGAGCAGTTCTTC. It encodes CASSPPSRGGEDEQFF.

V is TRBV12-2 and J is TRBJ1-6. TRBV12-2 is termed a pseudogene. The CDR3 extends over 16 amino acids. CDR3 coding DNA: TGTGCAAGTCGCTTAGCGTGGGGAACATATAATTCACCCCTCCACTTT. The encoded protein is CASRLAWGTYNSPLHF.

The rearrangement links TRBV10-2 to TRBJ1-1; D is undetermined. Trimming removed 4 bases from V and 2 bases from J, with 14 bases in between. The CDR3 covers 15 residues. Germline CDR1 and CDR2: WSHSY and SAAADI. The CDR3 nucleotides read TGCGCCAGCAGTGGGGCCGGGGATGGAAACACTGAAGCTTTCTTT. This gives the protein CASSGAGDGNTEAFF.

The CDR3 loop is CASSLREAGGDIQYF. The DNA for the CDR3 is TGTGCCAGCAGCCTCCGGGAAGCGGGCGGTGACATTCAGTACTTC. The chain couples TRBV2 to TRBJ2-4; the D gene is possibly TRBD2 (6 bases). V was shortened by 6 bases and J by 8 bases, with 20 bases between the two germline ends. Per germline, CDR1 SNHLY and CDR2 FYNNEI. CDR3 length: 15 amino acids.

This clone was detected only a few times. DNA of the CDR3: TGTGCCAGTAGTACTGGGGCACTTCTGAGGGACTACGAGCAGTACTTC. Protein sequence: CASSTGALLRDYEQYF. The V and J genes are TRBV19 and TRBJ2-7, with D perhaps assigned TRBD1 or TRBD2 (5 bases each). Trimming took 4 bases from V and 3 from J, leaving 19 bases between them. In germline, CDR1 is LNHDA, CDR2 SQIVND (reference sequence). CDR3 length: 16 residues.

V and J are TRBV7-2 and TRBJ2-2, with 7 bases fitting TRBD1. The junction had 8 bases not matched to a gene; V was cut back by 6 bases and J by 4 bases. The germline gives CDR1 SGHTA, CDR2 FQGNSA. The CDR3 totals 15 residues. The CDR3 DNA reads TGTGCCAGCAGAAACGACAGGGTGGGCACCGGGGAGCTGTTTTTT. Translation gives CASRNDRVGTGELFF.

V usage is TRBV6-5 and J usage is TRBJ2-1; TRBD2 matches 12 bases. The length of the CDR3 is 14 residues. CDR1 and CDR2 from the germline V gene are MNHEY and SVGAGI. The trim removed 7 bases at V and 7 bases at J, leaving 5 bases unmatched. CDR3 region: CASTDTSGRNEQFF. The CDR3 DNA reads TGTGCCAGCACAGATACTAGCGGGAGGAATGAGCAGTTCTTC.

This chain links TRBV18 with TRBJ1-6; D remains ambiguous. V was cut by 2 bases and J by 8 bases, with 10 bases left in between. There are 14 residues in the CDR3. Germline CDR1 reads KGHSH; CDR2 reads LQKENI. This CDR3 is CASSPTNGDSPLHF. Written as DNA, the CDR3 is TGTGCCAGCTCACCAACAAATGGGGATTCACCCCTCCACTTT. Complete variable domain (other parts from reference TRBV18 and TRBJ1-6): NAGVMQNPRHLVRRRGQEARLRCSPMKGHSHVYWYRQLPEEGLKFMVYLQKENIIDESGMPKERFSAEFPKEGPSILRIQQVVRGDSAAYFCASSPTNGDSPLHFGNGTRLTVT.

The V gene is TRBV7-2, the J gene TRBJ1-6; 8 bases match TRBD1. This CDR3 has 17 residues. Trimming took 0 bases from V and 7 from J; bases not matched to a gene: 8. CDR1 is SGHTA and CDR2 is FQGNSA in the germline V gene. CDR3 nucleotides: TGTGCCAGCAGCTTAGCCGGGGGAGGGACAGGAAATTCACCCCTCCACTTT. It is translated as CASSLAGGGTGNSPLHF.

The chain links TRBV9 to TRBJ2-2; D call uncertain. V was cut by 1 base and J by 6 bases, with 13 bases left in between. CDR3 length: 15 residues. Germline V gene lookup returns CDR1 SGDLS and CDR2 YYNGEE. The CDR3 region is CASSVLGVGAGELFF. In nucleotides, the CDR3 is TGTGCCAGCAGCGTATTGGGCGTTGGGGCCGGGGAGCTGTTTTTT.

The rearrangement uses TRBV6-6 and TRBJ2-4; D gene unclear. The germline CDR1 and CDR2 sequences are MNHNY and SVGAGI (reference sequence). V lost 7 bases and J lost 0, with 10 bases in between. This CDR3 has 14 amino acids. This chain's CDR3 is CASIPDLAKNIQYF. DNA of the CDR3: TGTGCCAGCATCCCAGATTTAGCCAAAAACATTCAGTACTTC.

V usage is TRBV12-5 and J usage is TRBJ2-6; D not resolved. Trimming removed 6 bases at V and 0 bases at J, with 6 bases between. CDR3 size: 14 residues. The V gene's germline CDR1 is LGHNT and CDR2 FRNRAP. In DNA form, the CDR3 reads TGTGCTAGTGGAGCGAGCTCTGGGGCCAACGTCCTGACTTTC. Its translation is CASGASSGANVLTF. Using reference TRBV12-5 and TRBJ2-6 for the parts outside the CDR3, the full variable domain is DARVTQTPRHKVTEMGQEVTMRCQPILGHNTVFWYRQTMMQGLELLAYFRNRAPLDDSGMPKDRFSAEMPDATLATLKIQPSEPRDSAVYFCASGASSGANVLTFGAGSRLTVL.

V usage is TRBV6-1 and J usage is TRBJ1-5, with D maybe TRBD1 (5 bases). This CDR3 has 15 amino acids. The germline V gene encodes CDR1 MNHNS and CDR2 SASEGT. With 3 bases removed from V and 2 bases from J, the gap between germline ends came to 11 bases. CDR3 protein: CASSEGGMGNQPQHF. CDR3 DNA: TGTGCCAGCAGTGAGGGGGGTATGGGCAATCAGCCCCAGCATTTT.

The rearrangement joins TRBV6-4 to TRBJ2-6; TRBD1 matches 10 bases. Germline V lookup: CDR1 MRHNA, CDR2 SNTAGT. J was trimmed by 0 bases and V by 4 bases; bases with no gene match: 0. CDR3 length: 16 amino acids. The CDR3 is CASSGTGGSGANVLTF. As DNA, the CDR3 is TGTGCCAGCAGTGGGACAGGGGGCTCTGGGGCCAACGTCCTGACTTTC.

The J gene is TRBJ1-1, the V gene TRBV3-1 (or the pseudogene TRBV3-2); D gene unclear. Trimming took off 5 bases at V and 6 bases at J, with 10 bases between the two ends. The V gene's germline CDR1 is LGHDT and CDR2 YNNKEL (reference sequence). CDR3 length equals 12 residues. The CDR3 DNA reads as TGTGCCAGCAGCAGTCCGGTCCCTGAAGCTTTCTTT. It specifies CASSSPVPEAFF.